Below, 23 T cell receptor beta chains from the same sample are listed, as sequenced in a study of cytomegalovirus exposure and HLA in healthy donors. PCR primers comprised 60 Vbeta and 13 Jbeta primers. Libraries were prepared by immunoSEQ multiplex PCR; TCRdb keeps only in-frame clonotypes and omits some of them. The sample has around 120,000 clones; about 85% are singletons. The sequencing sample was made of PBMCs. All receptors derive from a boy aged 5 to 17 in good health and CMV-seronegative.

The chain uses TRBV10-3 and TRBJ2-1, with a possible D match to TRBD1 (7 bases). Germline CDR1 ENHRY, CDR2 SYGVKD. This CDR3 has 15 amino acids. V was cut by 3 bases and J by 4 bases, with 13 bases left in between. CDR3 sequence reads: CAISDSGGNYNEQFF. CDR3 DNA sequence: TGTGCCATCAGTGATTCAGGGGGGAATTACAATGAGCAGTTCTTC.

The rearrangement uses TRBV13 and TRBJ2-1; 14 bases line up with TRBD2. The CDR3 is 17 amino acids. Trimming cost V 1 base and J 8 bases; bases outside gene matches: 7. Germline V gene data show CDR1 as PRHDT and CDR2 as FYEKMQ (reference sequence). The CDR3: CASSLEETSGGADEQFF. Written as DNA, the CDR3 is TGTGCCAGCAGCTTAGAGGAGACTAGCGGGGGGGCCGATGAGCAGTTCTTC.

The rearrangement joins TRBV30 to TRBJ1-2; D remains ambiguous. Germline CDR1 GTSNPN, CDR2 SVGIG (reference sequence). V lost 0 bases, J lost 1 base, and 9 bases lay in between. The CDR3 consists of 14 residues. The CDR3 sequence is CAWSVLGSNYGYTF. CDR3 DNA sequence: TGTGCCTGGAGTGTACTAGGGAGTAACTATGGCTACACCTTC.

The CDR3 protein is CASSSGTAYEQYF. The CDR3 region has the DNA TGTGCCAGCAGTTCCGGGACAGCGTACGAGCAGTACTTC. This chain uses TRBV5-4 with TRBJ2-7, with 7 bases lining up with TRBD1. From germline, CDR1 is SGHNT and CDR2 YYREEE (reference sequence). This CDR3 is 13 amino acids long. Trimming at V came to 5 bases and at J to 4 bases, leaving 6 bases not matched to a gene.

Comment on this clone: The junction does not match germline at one end; this may be a read error. V is TRBV29-1 and J is TRBJ2-5, with a possible D match to TRBD1 (5 bases). CDR1 is SQVTM, CDR2 ANQGSEA, per germline. The CDR3 is 14 amino acids. The DNA of the CDR3 is TGCAGCGTTAAAGACAGAATAACACAAGAGACCCAGTACTTC. Its translation: CSVKDRITQETQYF.

This clone has a single count. The chain couples TRBV18 to TRBJ2-7; maybe TRBD2 (6 bases). Looked up from germline, CDR1 is KGHSH and CDR2 is LQKENI. The CDR3 length is 12 residues. Deletions cut 3 bases from V and 5 bases from J, with 8 bases between. The CDR3 spells CASSPAGHEQYF. For the CDR3, the DNA is TGTGCCAGCTCACCCGCGGGGCACGAGCAGTACTTC.

Here the CDR3 reads CASRGPGHSGNTIYF. The CDR3 bases are TGTGCCAGCAGGGGGCCAGGGCACTCTGGAAACACCATATATTTT. The chain couples TRBV6-5 to TRBJ1-3, with TRBD1 as a possible D gene (5 bases). The CDR3 length is 15 residues. From germline, CDR1 is MNHEY and CDR2 SVGAGI. V was trimmed by 6 bases and J by 0 bases, leaving 12 bases between them.

This chain joins TRBV18 and TRBJ2-7; tentatively, D is TRBD1 (6 bases). Between the trimmed V and J ends, which lost 6 bases and 1 base, there was a span of 16 bases. Looked up from germline, CDR1 is KGHSH and CDR2 is LQKENI. This CDR3 is built from 15 residues. CDR3 loop: CASSLTGSASYEQYF. CDR3 bases: TGTGCCAGCTCCCTCACAGGGTCGGCTTCCTACGAGCAGTACTTC.

The J gene is TRBJ1-1, the V gene TRBV6-1; 7 bases align to TRBD1. The J segment lost 4 bases and the V segment lost 3 bases, leaving 5 bases of the junction unmatched. The CDR3 is 14 residues long. CDR1 is MNHNS, CDR2 SASEGT, per germline. CDR3 coding DNA: TGTGCCAGCAGTGATACAGGGGAGAGCACTGAAGCTTTCTTT. It encodes CASSDTGESTEAFF.

The chain carries TRBV5-1 and TRBJ2-7; D is undetermined. The germline V and J ends were trimmed by 0 bases and 3 bases, with 10 bases remaining between them. The CDR3 has 14 amino acids. CDR1 is SGHRS, CDR2 YFSETQ, per germline. For the CDR3, the DNA is TGCGCCAGCAGCTTGGATGGTAGTAGCTACGAGCAGTACTTC. This encodes CASSLDGSSYEQYF.

CDR3 sequence (DNA): TGTGCCAGCAGTGAACGCCCAGCGGGGGCCACAGATACGCAGTATTTT. Translated: CASSERPAGATDTQYF. The V and J genes are TRBV6-1 and TRBJ2-3; 8 nucleotides match TRBD2. The CDR3 extends over 16 amino acids. Germline-derived CDR1 and CDR2 are MNHNS and SASEGT. The ends lost 2 bases at V and 2 bases at J; junction bases unmatched: 6.

In regard to this clone: Additional DNA sequences in this sample encode the identical CDR3. The CDR3 DNA reads as TGCGCCAGCAGCTTGGGACACTCAAACACCGGGGAGCTGTTTTTT. This translates into CASSLGHSNTGELFF. The chain recombines TRBV5-1 with TRBJ2-2; no definite D call. This CDR3 has 15 amino acids. CDR1 and CDR2 from the germline V gene are SGHRS and YFSETQ. V was cut by 0 bases and J by 2 bases, with 8 bases left in between.

The chain employs TRBV27 and TRBJ1-1; tentative D call: TRBD1 (6 bases). Trimming stripped 2 bases from V and 8 bases from J, with 12 bases between. The germline V gene has CDR1 MNHEY and CDR2 SMNVEV (reference sequence). This CDR3 is built from 13 residues. The CDR3 region has the DNA TGTGCCAGCAGTTTACAGGGGCAGCGGGAAGCTTTCTTT. Protein: CASSLQGQREAFF.

The genes are TRBV6-1 and TRBJ2-3, with TRBD1 matching over 9 bases. Germline CDR1 and CDR2: MNHNS and SASEGT. V was clipped by 2 bases and J by 13 bases; unmatched bases: 7. The CDR3 is 13 amino acids. Here the CDR3 reads CASSELGTGSKYF. CDR3 coding DNA: TGTGCCAGCAGTGAATTGGGGACAGGGTCTAAGTATTTT.

This clone appeared a single time. The rearrangement joins TRBV7-9 to TRBJ2-3; D might be TRBD1 (5 bases). There are 11 residues in the CDR3. Germline CDR1 SEHNR, CDR2 FQNEAQ (reference sequence). The V gene lost 7 bases and the J gene lost 6 bases, with 8 bases spanning the gap. CDR3 sequence reads: CASNWGDTQYF. The CDR3 DNA follows: TGTGCCAGCAACTGGGGCGATACGCAGTATTTT.

The J gene is TRBJ1-2, the V gene TRBV6-7; perhaps TRBD1 as D (6 bases). TRBV6-7 is an open reading frame whose function is uncertain. V dropped 11 bases and J dropped 4 bases, with 14 bases sitting between them. This CDR3 comprises 12 residues. As DNA, the CDR3 is TGTGCCCCTGGGGGCAGATCCTATGGCTACACCTTC. Protein: CAPGGRSYGYTF.

The chain recombines TRBV7-2 with TRBJ2-6; D is ambiguous. V was trimmed by 0 bases and J by 0 bases, leaving 6 bases between them. This CDR3 contains 16 residues. Germline CDR1 reads SGHTA; CDR2 reads FQGNSA. CDR3 DNA sequence: TGTGCCAGCAGCTTAGCACAGTTCTCTGGGGCCAACGTCCTGACTTTC. Residues: CASSLAQFSGANVLTF.

The V gene is TRBV5-1, the J gene TRBJ2-5; D is possibly TRBD1 (5 bases). Trimming shortened V by 4 bases and J by 0 bases, and 10 bases separated the two germline ends. The CDR3 consists of 14 residues. Per the germline V gene, CDR1 is SGHRS and CDR2 is YFSETQ. The CDR3 protein is CASSRAGYQETQYF. The CDR3 DNA reads TGCGCCAGCAGCCGGGCAGGGTACCAAGAGACCCAGTACTTC.

This clone was seen more than once but under ten times. This chain uses TRBV7-9 with TRBJ2-7; possible D gene TRBD2, 7 bases. V was pared by 0 bases and J by 6 bases, with 12 bases between. The CDR3 spans 14 residues. Germline CDR1 is SEHNR and CDR2 is FQNEAQ (reference sequence). CDR3 sequence: CASSLAGGGSEQYF. DNA of the CDR3: TGTGCCAGCAGCTTAGCGGGAGGGGGGAGCGAGCAGTACTTC.

This clone was detected a few times. The chain couples TRBV9 to TRBJ2-7; 10 bases agree with TRBD2. Trimming at V came to 0 bases and at J to 6 bases, leaving 6 bases not matched to a gene. Germline-derived CDR1 and CDR2 are SGDLS and YYNGEE. The CDR3 consists of 15 residues. CDR3 loop: CASSVVLAGVGEQYF. The CDR3 DNA reads as TGTGCCAGCAGCGTAGTTCTAGCGGGAGTGGGCGAGCAGTACTTC.

The rearrangement uses TRBV4-1 and TRBJ2-2, with 9 nucleotides matching TRBD2. The germline V gene encodes CDR1 MGHRA and CDR2 YSYEKL. This CDR3 comprises 19 residues. J lost 5 bases, V lost 4 bases, and 17 bases had no gene match. The CDR3 nucleotides are TGCGCCAGCAGCCCCACTAAGGGGTTTAGCGGGAGTAGTACCGGGGAGCTGTTTTTT. Its protein is CASSPTKGFSGSSTGELFF.

The rearrangement joins TRBV9 to TRBJ2-3, with 8 bases that match TRBD2. Germline CDR1 is SGDLS and CDR2 is YYNGEE. J lost 4 bases, V lost 0 bases, and 7 bases had no gene match. CDR3 length: 16 amino acids. As DNA, the CDR3 is TGTGCCAGCAGCGTAGGCCACAGCGGGGGTGCAGATACGCAGTATTTT. Translated, it gives CASSVGHSGGADTQYF.

This rearrangement joins TRBV15 to TRBJ1-2; 8 bases align to TRBD1. This CDR3 is built from 16 residues. Germline V CDR1 and CDR2: LNHNV, YYDKDF (reference sequence). The junction had 14 bases not matched to a gene; V was cut back by 5 bases and J by 6 bases. The CDR3 nucleotides are TGTGCCACCAGCGAGGCGGGCAGGGGGCGAACAGATGGCTACACCTTC. Its translation: CATSEAGRGRTDGYTF.